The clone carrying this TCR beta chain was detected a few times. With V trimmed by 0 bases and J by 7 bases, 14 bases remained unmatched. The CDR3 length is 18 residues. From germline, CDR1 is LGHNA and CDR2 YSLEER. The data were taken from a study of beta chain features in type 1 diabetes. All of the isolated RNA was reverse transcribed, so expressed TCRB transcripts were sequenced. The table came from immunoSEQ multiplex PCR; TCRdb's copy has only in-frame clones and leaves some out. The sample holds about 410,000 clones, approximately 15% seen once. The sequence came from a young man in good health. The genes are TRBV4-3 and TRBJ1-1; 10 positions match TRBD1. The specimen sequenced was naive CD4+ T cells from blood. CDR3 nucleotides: TGCGCCAGCAGCCAAGATGGCGGGGACAGGGGCGCCGGGATTGAAGCTTTCTTT. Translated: CASSQDGGDRGAGIEAFF.